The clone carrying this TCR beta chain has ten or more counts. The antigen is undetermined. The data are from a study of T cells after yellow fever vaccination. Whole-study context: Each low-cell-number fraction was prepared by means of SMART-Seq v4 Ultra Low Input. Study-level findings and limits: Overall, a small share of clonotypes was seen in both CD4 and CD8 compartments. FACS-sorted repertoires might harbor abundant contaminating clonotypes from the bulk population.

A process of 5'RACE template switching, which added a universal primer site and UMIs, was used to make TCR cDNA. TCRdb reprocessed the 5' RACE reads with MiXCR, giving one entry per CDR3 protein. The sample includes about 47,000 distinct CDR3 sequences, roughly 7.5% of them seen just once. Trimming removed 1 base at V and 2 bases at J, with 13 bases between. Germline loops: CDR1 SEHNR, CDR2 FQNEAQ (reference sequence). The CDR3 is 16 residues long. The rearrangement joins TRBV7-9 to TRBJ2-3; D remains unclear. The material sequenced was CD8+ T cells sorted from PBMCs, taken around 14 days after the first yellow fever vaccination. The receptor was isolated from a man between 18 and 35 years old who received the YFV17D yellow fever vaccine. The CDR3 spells CASSLEVLLDTDTQYF. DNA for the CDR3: TGTGCCAGCAGCTTAGAAGTGCTCCTAGACACAGATACGCAGTATTTT.